This is a list of T cell receptor beta chains from one sample in a study of shared clonotypes between healthy human individuals. This table comes from immunoSEQ multiplex PCR, and its TCRdb copy is limited to in-frame clones, with some not included. The data show hundreds of thousands of clones, with 95% to 98% seen just once and approximately 0.3% held by the top ten. Sequencing was carried out using naive CD8+ T cells sorted from blood. These receptors were taken from a man aged 25-45 years in good health. The CDR3 runs from the conserved cysteine through the conserved F or W. The D gene is left open where the match is weak. Clone size appears in some rows only: once, few, many, or a class for an expanded clone.

D gene: TRBD1
CDR3 length: 15
V gene: TRBV7-9
clone size: NA
J gene: TRBJ2-7
CDR3 DNA: TGTGCCAGCAGCTTAGCGGGACAGGGGAAGGACGAGCAGTACTTC
CDR3 protein: CASSLAGQGKDEQYF

D gene: TRBD2
CDR3 length: 13
V gene: TRBV29-1
clone size: once
J gene: TRBJ2-1
CDR3 DNA: TGCAGCGTTGAGCTAGCGGTTAACAATGAGCAGTTCTTC
CDR3 protein: CSVELAVNNEQFF

D gene: NA
CDR3 length: 16
V gene: TRBV4-3
clone size: NA
J gene: TRBJ2-1
CDR3 DNA: TGCGCCAGCAGCCAAGACGGAGGGAGAACCTACAATGAGCAGTTCTTC
CDR3 protein: CASSQDGGRTYNEQFF

D gene: TRBD2
CDR3 length: 17
V gene: TRBV29-1
clone size: NA
J gene: TRBJ2-5
CDR3 DNA: TGCAGCGTGGGAGGCGGGACTAGCGGGAGGAACCAAGAGACCCAGTACTTC
CDR3 protein: CSVGGGTSGRNQETQYF

D gene: TRBD2
CDR3 length: 13
V gene: TRBV11-3
clone size: NA
J gene: TRBJ2-5
CDR3 DNA: TGTGCCAGCAGCCTTCTAGCGGAGGAGACCCAGTACTTC
CDR3 protein: CASSLLAEETQYF

D gene: NA
CDR3 length: 14
V gene: TRBV27
clone size: NA
J gene: TRBJ1-5
CDR3 DNA: TGTGCCAGCAGTGGAAACGGTTACAATCAGCCCCAGCATTTT
CDR3 protein: CASSGNGYNQPQHF

D gene: TRBD2
CDR3 length: 15
V gene: TRBV5-1
clone size: NA
J gene: TRBJ2-1
CDR3 DNA: TGCGCCAGCAGCTTCGGGACTAGAGCGCTTACTGAGCAGTTCTTC
CDR3 protein: CASSFGTRALTEQFF

D gene: NA
CDR3 length: 15
V gene: TRBV6-1
clone size: NA
J gene: TRBJ1-1
CDR3 DNA: TGTGCCAGCAGTGAAATATTATATCGGGAGACTGAAGCTTTCTTT
CDR3 protein: CASSEILYRETEAFF

D gene: NA
CDR3 length: 13
V gene: TRBV13
clone size: NA
J gene: TRBJ2-1
CDR3 DNA: TGTGCCAGCAGCTTGGGTGGGGCCAATGAGCAGTTCTTC
CDR3 protein: CASSLGGANEQFF

D gene: NA
CDR3 length: 13
V gene: TRBV2
clone size: NA
J gene: TRBJ2-6
CDR3 DNA: TGTGCCAGTGAGAGCTCTGGGGCCAACGTCCTGACTTTC
CDR3 protein: CASESSGANVLTF

D gene: TRBD2
CDR3 length: 17
V gene: TRBV9
clone size: NA
J gene: TRBJ2-1
CDR3 DNA: TGTGCCAGCAGCGCCCTCGGGACTAGCGGGAGCGCGGGTGAGCAGTTCTTC
CDR3 protein: CASSALGTSGSAGEQFF

D gene: NA
CDR3 length: 16
V gene: TRBV16
clone size: NA
J gene: TRBJ1-5
CDR3 DNA: TGTGCCAGCAGCCAATCCCCCCTGAATAGCAATCAGCCCCAGCATTTT
CDR3 protein: CASSQSPLNSNQPQHF

D gene: TRBD1
CDR3 length: 14
V gene: TRBV6-1
clone size: NA
J gene: TRBJ2-5
CDR3 DNA: TGTGCCAGCCGAGGACAGGTGGTTCAAGAGACCCAGTACTTC
CDR3 protein: CASRGQVVQETQYF

D gene: NA
CDR3 length: 16
V gene: TRBV11-2
clone size: NA
J gene: TRBJ2-2
CDR3 DNA: TGTGCCAGCAGCTTTCTTGTCCCAAAGGGTTCCGGGGAGCTGTTTTTT
CDR3 protein: CASSFLVPKGSGELFF

D gene: TRBD1
CDR3 length: 15
V gene: TRBV5-4
clone size: NA
J gene: TRBJ2-1
CDR3 DNA: TGTGCCAGCAGACCTGACAGGGGAGTCTACAATGAGCAGTTCTTC
CDR3 protein: CASRPDRGVYNEQFF

D gene: NA
CDR3 length: 12
V gene: TRBV5-4
clone size: NA
J gene: TRBJ1-2
CDR3 DNA: TGTGCCAGCAGCTATGAGGGCAGGGAGTCCACCTTC
CDR3 protein: CASSYEGRESTF

D gene: TRBD2
CDR3 length: 15
V gene: TRBV27
clone size: NA
J gene: TRBJ2-7
CDR3 DNA: TGTGCCAGCAGTACACCCGGGGAGGGGCGATACGAGCAGTACTTC
CDR3 protein: CASSTPGEGRYEQYF

D gene: TRBD1
CDR3 length: 16
V gene: TRBV6-1
clone size: NA
J gene: TRBJ2-7
CDR3 DNA: TGTGCCAGCAGTGAAGTTCTGGACAGGGGGGTCTACGAGCAGTACTTC
CDR3 protein: CASSEVLDRGVYEQYF

D gene: NA
CDR3 length: 14
V gene: TRBV7-9
clone size: NA
J gene: TRBJ1-3
CDR3 DNA: TGTGCCAGCAGCTTAGACTCATATGGAAACACCATATATTTT
CDR3 protein: CASSLDSYGNTIYF

D gene: NA
CDR3 length: 15
V gene: TRBV13
clone size: NA
J gene: TRBJ2-7
CDR3 DNA: TGTGCCAGCAGCCCGCGGATGGGGAACTCCTACGAGCAGTACTTC
CDR3 protein: CASSPRMGNSYEQYF

D gene: TRBD1
CDR3 length: 16
V gene: TRBV19
clone size: NA
J gene: TRBJ1-5
CDR3 DNA: TGTGCCAGTATTAGACAGGGGGCAAGGAGCAATCAGCCCCAGCATTTT
CDR3 protein: CASIRQGARSNQPQHF

D gene: NA
CDR3 length: 15
V gene: TRBV11-2
clone size: NA
J gene: TRBJ2-2
CDR3 DNA: TGTGCCAGCAGCTTAGTGGGCCCTGCGACCGGGGAGCTGTTTTTT
CDR3 protein: CASSLVGPATGELFF

D gene: TRBD1
CDR3 length: 12
V gene: TRBV13
clone size: NA
J gene: TRBJ1-5
CDR3 DNA: TGTGCCAGCAGCCTCAGGGGGACCCCCCAGCATTTT
CDR3 protein: CASSLRGTPQHF

D gene: NA
CDR3 length: 16
V gene: TRBV7-9
clone size: NA
J gene: TRBJ1-2
CDR3 DNA: TGTGCCAGCAGCTCCGGGATGCTTGACCGCTTGGATGGCTACACCTTC
CDR3 protein: CASSSGMLDRLDGYTF

D gene: NA
CDR3 length: 12
V gene: TRBV6-5
clone size: NA
J gene: TRBJ2-7
CDR3 DNA: TGTGCCAGCAGCCGGGGGAATTACGAGCAGTACTTC
CDR3 protein: CASSRGNYEQYF

D gene: TRBD2
CDR3 length: 18
V gene: TRBV11-3
clone size: NA
J gene: TRBJ2-3
CDR3 DNA: TGTGCCAGCAGCTTCTCCACCGGGACTAGCGGGAGGGTAGATACGCAGTATTTT
CDR3 protein: CASSFSTGTSGRVDTQYF

D gene: TRBD2
CDR3 length: 20
V gene: TRBV28
clone size: NA
J gene: TRBJ2-1
CDR3 DNA: TGTGCCAGCAGTTTAGGGGGACTAGCGGGAGTGGCTAACATTTACAATGAGCAGTTCTTC
CDR3 protein: CASSLGGLAGVANIYNEQFF

D gene: NA
CDR3 length: 11
V gene: TRBV7-6
clone size: NA
J gene: TRBJ1-3
CDR3 DNA: TGTGCCAGCTCTAGGGGAAACACCATATATTTT
CDR3 protein: CASSRGNTIYF

D gene: TRBD2
CDR3 length: 18
V gene: TRBV5-6
clone size: NA
J gene: TRBJ2-1
CDR3 DNA: TGTGCCAGCAGTTTTTTCGGACTAGCGGGAGGCGCCTACAATGAGCAGTTCTTC
CDR3 protein: CASSFFGLAGGAYNEQFF

D gene: TRBD2
CDR3 length: 15
V gene: TRBV27
clone size: NA
J gene: TRBJ2-7
CDR3 DNA: TGTGCCAGCAGTCCCCAGGCTAGCGGGAGTTACGAGCAGTACTTC
CDR3 protein: CASSPQASGSYEQYF

D gene: TRBD1
CDR3 length: 14
V gene: TRBV6-1
clone size: NA
J gene: TRBJ1-5
CDR3 DNA: TGTGCCAGCCTCGACAGGGGAAGGAATCAGCCCCAGCATTTT
CDR3 protein: CASLDRGRNQPQHF

D gene: NA
CDR3 length: 16
V gene: TRBV7-9
clone size: NA
J gene: TRBJ1-2
CDR3 DNA: TGTGCCAGCAGCTTAGGCCTCGGATTTACTAACTATGGCTACACCTTC
CDR3 protein: CASSLGLGFTNYGYTF

D gene: NA
CDR3 length: 14
V gene: TRBV27
clone size: NA
J gene: TRBJ1-2
CDR3 DNA: TGTGTCAGCAGTTTATCGACAGGAGCCTATGGCTACACCTTC
CDR3 protein: CVSSLSTGAYGYTF

D gene: NA
CDR3 length: 15
V gene: TRBV5-1
clone size: NA
J gene: TRBJ1-5
CDR3 DNA: TGCGCCAGCAGCTCCCTCTGGGGTAGCAATCAGCCCCAGCATTTT
CDR3 protein: CASSSLWGSNQPQHF

D gene: NA
CDR3 length: 14
V gene: TRBV5-5
clone size: once
J gene: TRBJ2-1
CDR3 DNA: TGTGCCAGCAGCCTTGACAGGTTCTACAATGAGCAGTTCTTC
CDR3 protein: CASSLDRFYNEQFF

D gene: NA
CDR3 length: 11
V gene: TRBV29-1
clone size: NA
J gene: TRBJ1-1
CDR3 DNA: TGCAGAGGAGAGATGAACACTGAAGCTTTCTTT
CDR3 protein: CRGEMNTEAFF

D gene: TRBD1
CDR3 length: 14
V gene: TRBV5-4
clone size: NA
J gene: TRBJ2-7
CDR3 DNA: TGTGCCAGCAGCTCGCGGGGACAGGCTTACGAGCAGTACTTC
CDR3 protein: CASSSRGQAYEQYF

D gene: TRBD2
CDR3 length: 15
V gene: TRBV4-1
clone size: NA
J gene: TRBJ2-1
CDR3 DNA: TGCGCCAGCAGCCACGCGGGGGACGCCTACAATGAGCAGTTCTTC
CDR3 protein: CASSHAGDAYNEQFF